Below, 12 T cell receptor beta chains from the same sample are listed, as sequenced in a study of OX40 agonist ivuxolimab in advanced cancers. Data came from immunoSEQ multiplex PCR; TCRdb stores just in-frame clones and leaves some out. The sample carries nearly 80,000 clones, 90% recorded once. Specimen: CD4+ or CD8+ T cells sorted from blood, collected in a trial of the OX40 agonist ivuxolimab. All receptors come from an adult with an advanced solid tumor such as melanoma, head and neck, liver or kidney cancer.

This clone was seen a handful of times. The J gene is TRBJ1-5, the V gene TRBV18; 7 bases map to TRBD1. Unmatched junction bases numbered 5, after V lost 3 bases and J lost 3 bases. The germline gives CDR1 KGHSH, CDR2 LQKENI. The CDR3 runs to 15 residues. CDR3 sequence: CASSPGTANNQPQHF. In DNA, the CDR3 is TGTGCCAGCTCACCCGGGACAGCCAACAATCAGCCCCAGCATTTT.

The rearrangement joins TRBV7-2 to TRBJ1-6; 10 bases map to TRBD1. The CDR3 is 17 amino acids. The germline CDR1 and CDR2 sequences are SGHTA and FQGNSA. J gave up 6 bases and V 5 bases, and 10 bases lay outside the gene matches. The CDR3 DNA reads TGTGCCAGCAGCCGGGGGGGGACAGGGGCGTTTAATTCACCCCTCCACTTT. Protein: CASSRGGTGAFNSPLHF.

This chain uses TRBV6-5 with TRBJ1-5; D gene ambiguous. The CDR3 runs to 13 residues. Trimming removed 6 bases from V and 4 bases from J, with 10 bases in between. CDR1 and CDR2 from the germline V gene are MNHEY and SVGAGI. In nucleotides, the CDR3 is TGTGCCAGCAGCAAGACGGGGAATCAGCCCCAGCATTTT. It yields the protein CASSKTGNQPQHF.

The V call is TRBV11-2, the J call TRBJ2-3; possible D gene TRBD2, 6 bases. Germline V gene sequence: CDR1 SGHAT, CDR2 FQNNGV. The CDR3 is 12 residues long. With 3 bases removed from V and 7 bases from J, the gap between germline ends came to 8 bases. As DNA, the CDR3 is TGTGCCAGCAGCTTGACTAGTTATACGCAGTATTTT. This sequence encodes CASSLTSYTQYF. The whole variable domain, filled in from reference TRBV11-2 and TRBJ2-3, reads EAGVAQSPRYKIIEKRQSVAFWCNPISGHATLYWYQQILGQGPKLLIQFQNNGVVDDSQLPKDRFSAERLKGVDSTLKIQPAKLEDSAVYLCASSLTSYTQYFGPGTRLTVL.

The chain couples TRBV5-5 to TRBJ1-4, with 8 positions matching TRBD1. From germline, CDR1 is SGHKS and CDR2 YYEKEE (reference sequence). The trim removed 0 bases at V and 8 bases at J, leaving 3 bases unmatched. This CDR3 is 14 amino acids long. The CDR3 region has the DNA TGTGCCAGCAGCTTGGCGGGACAGGAAGAAAAACTGTTTTTT. Protein: CASSLAGQEEKLFF.

The table lists this clone with a count of one. The chain joins TRBV14 to TRBJ2-1; no definite D call. The CDR3 is 18 amino acids. The V gene lost 0 bases and the J gene lost 5 bases, with 20 bases spanning the gap. CDR1 SGHDN and CDR2 FVKESK come from the germline V gene. Here the CDR3 reads CASSQEGSWRLRNNEQFF. The CDR3 DNA is TGTGCCAGCAGCCAAGAAGGAAGTTGGCGGTTGAGAAACAATGAGCAGTTCTTC.

This clone was recorded a few times. The gene calls are TRBV28 and TRBJ1-1; unclear D gene. Germline V gives CDR1 MDHEN, CDR2 SYDVKM. The V end was cut by 10 bases, the J end by 5 bases, with 17 bases between. The length of the CDR3 is 13 residues. The CDR3 nucleotides are TGTGCCATCGAACCAGGCCCGAGAACTGAAGCTTTCTTT. Translated: CAIEPGPRTEAFF. The full variable domain, completed using reference TRBV28 and TRBJ1-1, is DVKVTQSSRYLVKRTGEKVFLECVQDMDHENMFWYRQDPGLGLRLIYFSYDVKMKEKGDIPEGYSVSREKKERFSLILESASTNQTSMYLCAIEPGPRTEAFFGQGTRLTVV.

V and J are TRBV7-6 and TRBJ2-1; 10 nucleotides match TRBD2. The CDR3 contains 21 residues. The V segment lost 4 bases and the J segment 0 bases; nucleotides outside the gene matches: 18. Germline assignment: CDR1 SGHVS and CDR2 FNYEAQ. In nucleotides, the CDR3 is TGTGCCAGCAGCTCGGGGCCCCTTTTGAGCGGGGGGGCATCCTCCTACAATGAGCAGTTCTTC. Translating it yields CASSSGPLLSGGASSYNEQFF.

The chain employs TRBV4-1 and TRBJ1-3; TRBD1 is a possible D gene (5 bases). The CDR3 is 17 amino acids. Germline V CDR1 and CDR2: MGHRA, YSYEKL. V shed 1 base and J shed 4 bases, with 17 bases lying between them. CDR3 amino acids: CASSQGVSRGRGNTIYF. CDR3 nucleotide sequence: TGCGCCAGCAGCCAAGGGGTTTCCCGGGGCAGGGGAAACACCATATATTTT.

The V gene is TRBV6-6, the J gene TRBJ2-5; D is unclear. The V end lost 0 bases, the J end lost 4 bases, and 12 bases lay between the germline ends. The CDR3 is made up of 15 amino acids. CDR1 is MNHNY and CDR2 is SVGAGI in the germline V gene (reference sequence). CDR3 nucleotide sequence: TGTGCCAGCAGTTACTCGACCCTTCGGCGAGAGACCCAGTACTTC. Its protein product is CASSYSTLRRETQYF.

The chain is built from TRBV6-4 and TRBJ1-1; D remains unclear. CDR1 and CDR2 from the germline V gene are MRHNA and SNTAGT. The CDR3 length is 15 residues. Deletions cut 0 bases from V and 0 bases from J, with 8 bases between. The CDR3 reads CASSDSRRLNTEAFF. The CDR3 DNA sequence: TGTGCCAGCAGTGACTCGAGGCGGCTGAACACTGAAGCTTTCTTT.

The V gene is TRBV6-5, the J gene TRBJ1-1; D gene ambiguous. Trimming pared 10 bases from V and 1 base from J, leaving 10 bases between. Per germline, CDR1 MNHEY and CDR2 SVGAGI. CDR3 length equals 12 residues. CDR3 nucleotide sequence: TGTGCCACCAAGACGGGGAACACTGAAGCTTTCTTT. Translation gives CATKTGNTEAFF.